This T cell receptor beta chain was sequenced for a study of shared clonotypes between healthy human individuals. Whole-study results and caveats: Few donors limited the genetic and exposure-history diversity represented.

V was pared by 5 bases and J by 2 bases, with 8 bases of the junction left unmatched. Germline CDR1 SEHNR, CDR2 FQNEAQ (reference sequence). The CDR3 is 15 amino acids. Clones were read by immunoSEQ multiplex PCR, and TCRdb kept only the in-frame ones, dropping some. This table has about a million clones, 60% to 80% appearing once. As to this clone: What it binds is unknown.

Source material: memory CD4+ T cells from PBMCs. The subset: CD45RA-negative fraction. The sequence was obtained from a man aged 18 to 29 in good health. Some clones in this sample may be carry-over from other donors' samples. The chain has TRBV7-9 and TRBJ2-7; 8 nucleotides match TRBD2. DNA for the CDR3: TGTGCCAGCAGCCGGGGGGGATCCAAAGCCTACGAGCAGTACTTC. Translating it yields CASSRGGSKAYEQYF. The full variable domain, its missing parts supplied by reference TRBV7-9 and TRBJ2-7, is DTGVSQNPRHKITKRGQNVTFRCDPISEHNRLYWYRQTLGQGPEFLTYFQNEAQLEKSRLLSDRFSAERPKGSFSTLEIQRTEQGDSAMYLCASSRGGSKAYEQYFGPGTRLTVT.